This T cell receptor beta chain appears in the sequencing data of a study of T-cell reconstitution after alpha-beta-depleted transplantation in children. Unique molecular identifiers tagged the TCRbeta library. TCRdb used MiXCR to reprocess the PCR reads, holding one entry per CDR3 protein. Found here are about 340,000 distinct CDR3 sequences, roughly 17% of them singletons; the top ten hold around two fifths. The CDR3 is 12 amino acids. Trimming removed 8 bases at V and 4 bases at J, with 8 bases between. Germline CDR1 is KGHDR and CDR2 is SFDVKD. As for this clonotype: The antigen remains unidentified.

Whole-study results and caveats: At the one-year point after transplant, T-cell counts and TCRbeta diversity were found to come mostly from T cells that had been newly produced.

Sample: PBMCs, mostly from graft donor cells, taken 360 days after TCRalphabeta/CD19-depleted stem cell transplant. The chain uses TRBV24-1 and TRBJ2-1; maybe TRBD2 (6 bases). This receptor was identified in a male patient aged 2 to 9 who had a stem cell transplant for acute lymphoblastic leukemia, so the T cells may come from the graft donor. The CDR3 coding sequence is TGTGCCACCACGGGGGAATACAATGAGCAGTTCTTC. Amino acids: CATTGEYNEQFF.